This T cell receptor (beta chain) appears in the sequencing data of a study of blood T cells in healthy people across ages. For the second PCR, which ran for about 7 to 11 cycles, a sample-barcoded 5' primer and a J-beta primer mix were used. TCRdb re-called the 5' RACE reads through MiXCR, storing one row per CDR3 protein. The sample has around 800,000 distinct CDR3 sequences, about 53% seen once. Staff drew approximately 9.7 milliliters of peripheral blood from each donor. The V gene's germline CDR1 is LNHNV and CDR2 YYDKDF (reference sequence). The CDR3 has 14 amino acids. This clonotype was obtained from a man older than 75 in good health. The material sequenced was blood. The chain has TRBV15 and TRBJ2-4; the D is unclear. The end of the DNA aligns better with TRBJ2-7, so the J call may be wrong. DNA for the CDR3: TGTGCCACCAGCAGAGCCGGCTCGGGCTACGAGCAGTACTTC. This gives the protein CATSRAGSGYEQYF.